Reported below is one T cell receptor (beta chain). Its specificity is not known. Template switching added a universal primer site, and cDNA bore unique molecular identifiers. TCRdb re-derived calls from the 5' RACE reads in MiXCR, one entry per CDR3 protein. The data hold around 680,000 distinct CDR3 sequences, with 8.5% to 9% observed a single time. The record originates from a study of identical twins. The CDR3 spans 14 residues. Per germline, CDR1 DFQATT and CDR2 SNEGSKA (reference sequence). The V gene lost 6 bases and the J gene lost 2 bases, with 16 bases spanning the gap. Study conclusions and caveats: The study found weaker excess twin sharing in beta out-of-frame sequences.

These data are also associated with another study on yellow fever vaccine responses in identical twins.

This TCR was recovered from a woman under 30 in good health. This chain uses TRBV20-1 with TRBJ1-1; perhaps TRBD1 as D (6 bases). The material sequenced was PBMCs. The CDR3 DNA is TGCAGTGCCACGGGGTGGACAGTTAACACTGAAGCTTTCTTT. It yields the protein CSATGWTVNTEAFF.